This TCR beta chain was found in a study of technical replicates of blood from a handful of donors. CDR1 and CDR2 from the germline V gene are SEHNR and FQNEAQ (reference sequence). The CDR3 totals 15 residues. The V and J ends lost 1 base and 4 bases respectively, with 11 bases between them. Using immunoSEQ multiplex PCR, the repertoire was profiled, and TCRdb retains in-frame clones only, with some absent. The repertoire includes roughly 100,000 clones, 95% to 96% of them detected once, and roughly 0.21% sits in the top ten. Sequenced input: T cells isolated from PBMCs. The source is a human donor in good health. The rearrangement joins TRBV7-9 to TRBJ2-1; no firm D call. The CDR3 sequence is CASSLGAHPYNEQFF. Here the CDR3 DNA reads TGTGCCAGCAGCTTAGGGGCGCACCCATACAATGAGCAGTTCTTC.